Sequencing of this T cell receptor (beta chain) was carried out in a study of blood T cells in healthy people across ages. Study as a whole: There was about one barcoded beta molecule captured by template switching per two T cells. General study findings and limits: Strongly correlated with naive T cell percentage was TCR beta diversity.

This CDR3 comprises 12 residues. V lost 3 bases to trimming and J lost 7 bases, with 12 bases between them. Germline V gene sequence: CDR1 GTSNPN, CDR2 SVGIG (reference sequence). This clonotype appeared a single time. Its specificity is unknown. PCR was performed a second time for about 7 to 11 cycles using a sample-barcoded 5' primer and a J-beta primer mix. Each cDNA molecule, via a template-switch adaptor with 12 random nucleotides, was tagged. Every sample gave at least 2.5 million paired-end reads containing CDR3. TCRdb re-called the 5' RACE reads with MiXCR, one entry per CDR3 protein. Here the sample spans more than 650,000 distinct CDR3 sequences, around a fifth being singletons.

This clonotype was obtained from a man aged 65 to 79 in good health. The source material was blood. The V and J genes are TRBV30 and TRBJ2-5; D ambiguous. The CDR3 loop is CAWSPDVGTQYF. The CDR3, as DNA: TGTGCCTGGAGCCCGGACGTAGGGACCCAGTACTTC.